The rows below give T cell receptor beta chains drawn from one sample of a study of blood T cell repertoires in COVID-19. Measured with immunoSEQ multiplex PCR; TCRdb has only the in-frame clones, and not every one. Of more than 45,000 clones in the sample, 82% are singletons; the top ten hold roughly 22%. The sample comprised peripheral blood. Receptor source: a woman aged 60-75 years with acute or convalescent COVID-19. CDR3s include the opening cysteine and the closing phenylalanine or tryptophan.

>TRBJ1-1|TRBV19
CASSISRNTEAFF
>TRBJ2-7|TRBV29-1
CSVGDRFDYEQYF
>TRBJ1-4|TRBV24-1
CAKPQGKGEKLFF
>TRBJ1-6|TRBV10-2
CASSETDYNSPLHF
>TRBJ1-2|TRBV30
CAWRRTGAPNYGYTF
>TRBJ2-3|TRBV6-4
CASSDNPGSGGYADTQYF
>TRBJ1-3|TRBV6-1
CASSEVGHGPSGNTIYF
>TRBJ1-4|TRBV5-1
CASSIRASQGKLFF
>TRBJ1-1|TRBV6-2/TRBV6-3
CASSYSATGEAFF
>TRBJ1-6|TRBV25-1
CASSVGTPNSPLHF
>TRBJ2-1|TRBV2
CASSLSGGHNEQFF
>TRBJ2-1|TRBV19
CASSLWTSGVSYNEQFF
>TRBJ1-5|TRBV12-5
CASGSTGGQPQHF
>TRBJ2-5|TRBV28
CASSLGQYQETQYF
>TRBJ1-2|TRBV20-1
CSARSNYGYTF
>TRBJ1-1|TRBV29-1
CSVAAGNTEAFF
>TRBJ2-5|TRBV5-1
CASSFSSGGRETQYF
>TRBJ2-1|TRBV7-8
CASSRTGEIHNEQFF
>TRBJ1-3|TRBV11-2
CASSRNGQGMTGNTIYF
>TRBJ1-2|TRBV9
CASSKGGGYGYTF
>TRBJ2-7|TRBV7-9
CASSSTGGLLLSGEQYF
>TRBJ2-1|TRBV18
CASSTGNEQFF
>TRBJ2-7|TRBV5-1
CASSLDDGLVSYEQYF
>TRBJ1-4|TRBV30
CAWATGVANEKLFF
>TRBJ1-1|TRBV5-1
CASSLTPGENTEAFF
>TRBJ1-5|TRBV6-2/TRBV6-3
CASSRDRDDQPQHF
>TRBJ1-6|TRBV18
CASSPGQGEALHF
>TRBJ2-1|TRBV6-4
CASIPGLAGGSSYNEQFF
>TRBJ1-2|TRBV6-5
CASRTPEGGLGYTF
>TRBJ2-1|TRBV6-6
CATQLAGAANEQFF
>TRBJ2-7|TRBV6-6
CASRGSGRLDEQYF
>TRBJ1-2|TRBV29-1
CSVVVAGSNYGYTF
>TRBJ1-1|TRBV4-1
CASSQEQLNTEAFF
>TRBJ1-1|TRBV6-4
CASSDSLAPGTEAFF
>TRBJ1-3|TRBV29-1
CSVETGGNTIYF
>TRBJ1-5|TRBV2
CASARQGIKPQHF
>TRBJ1-4|TRBV27
CASSQGRQNEKLFF
>TRBJ1-2|TRBV6-1
CASSEGTGVSYGYTF
>TRBJ1-2|TRBV10-2
CASSDVTGSTNYGYTF
>TRBJ2-1|TRBV3-1/TRBV3-2
CASSHGKYNEQFF
>TRBJ2-3|TRBV5-1
CASTVRGDDTDTQYF
>TRBJ1-1|TRBV29-1
CSVHTQGTEAFF
>TRBJ1-2|TRBV6-5
CASSYSSGKGYTF
>TRBJ1-4|TRBV29-1
CSGSGTGGEKLFF
>TRBJ2-3|TRBV3-1/TRBV3-2
CASSPRGGIDTQYF
>TRBJ1-5|TRBV28
CASTLLGPPRGNQPQHF
>TRBJ2-2|TRBV2
CASTPPGGTGELFF
>TRBJ1-1|TRBV30
CAWSVALAGANTEAFF
>TRBJ1-1|TRBV7-2
CASSYVPRDTEAFF
>TRBJ2-3|TRBV24-1
CATSDGGLAADTQYF
>TRBJ1-4|TRBV19
CASSRHLEKLFF
>TRBJ1-4|TRBV30
CAWSVRFGGRRGEKLFF
>TRBJ1-1|TRBV6-6
CASYPGTGEAFF
>TRBJ2-7|TRBV6-5
CATAPRGFIYEQYF